The 28 T cell receptor beta chains presented below share a single source sample, sequenced in a study of shared clonotypes between healthy human individuals. The protocol was immunoSEQ multiplex PCR, while the TCRdb copy is restricted to in-frame clones and leaves out a portion. Among approximately 1.5 million clones listed, approximately 98.5% were seen once. Source material: naive CD4+ T cells sorted from blood. The subset was: CD45RA+ positively selected. All receptors come from a man aged 30 to 45 in good health.

This rearrangement joins TRBV5-1 to TRBJ2-1, with D possibly called TRBD1 or TRBD2 (6 bases each). V gave up 6 bases and J gave up 7 bases, with 17 bases separating them. The CDR3 runs to 14 residues. CDR1 is SGHRS and CDR2 is YFSETQ in the germline V gene. The CDR3 here is CASNPEGGSNEQFF. The CDR3 DNA follows: TGCGCCAGCAACCCGGAGGGGGGTTCTAATGAGCAGTTCTTC.

J is TRBJ2-1 and V is TRBV6-5; the match to TRBD1 covers 7 bases. Germline V gene data show CDR1 as MNHEY and CDR2 as SVGAGI. This CDR3 contains 13 residues. With 7 bases clipped from V and 10 bases from J, the junction kept 10 bases outside the gene matches. The CDR3 nucleotides are TGTGCCAGCAAAAGGGACAGTCTGTCGGAGCAGTTCTTC. Translation gives CASKRDSLSEQFF.

The chain couples TRBV28 to TRBJ2-1, with D perhaps matching TRBD1 or TRBD2 (6 bases each). This CDR3 spans 15 amino acids. V was trimmed by 2 bases and J by 6 bases, leaving 14 bases between them. The germline CDR1 and CDR2 sequences are MDHEN and SYDVKM. The CDR3 reads CASSLGGTPSNEQFF. The CDR3, as DNA: TGTGCCAGCAGTTTAGGGGGGACACCATCCAATGAGCAGTTCTTC.

The rearrangement joins TRBV27 to TRBJ2-2; maybe TRBD2 (5 bases). From germline, CDR1 is MNHEY and CDR2 SMNVEV (reference sequence). V shed 11 bases and J shed 5 bases, with 18 bases lying between them. The CDR3 is 14 amino acids. The CDR3 reads CASGRGLGTGELFF. CDR3 in DNA: TGTGCCTCCGGGCGAGGGTTAGGTACCGGGGAGCTGTTTTTT.

The gene calls are TRBV5-1 and TRBJ2-7; no firm D call. The ends were cut back, 2 bases at V and 4 bases at J, with 13 bases in the middle. The CDR3 is made up of 14 amino acids. Looked up from germline, CDR1 is SGHRS and CDR2 is YFSETQ. CDR3 residues: CASSFLDGQYEQYF. The DNA of the CDR3 is TGCGCCAGCAGCTTCCTTGACGGTCAATACGAGCAGTACTTC. Based on the CDR3 plus reference TRBV5-1 and TRBJ2-7, the full variable domain is KAGVTQTPRYLIKTRGQQVTLSCSPISGHRSVSWYQQTPGQGLQFLFEYFSETQRNKGNFPGRFSGRQFSNSRSEMNVSTLELGDSALYLCASSFLDGQYEQYFGPGTRLTVT.

The chain carries TRBV7-3 and TRBJ2-3; D possibly corresponds to TRBD1 (5 bases). Germline V CDR1 and CDR2: SGHTA, FQGTGA. The V gene lost 5 bases and the J gene lost 2 bases, with 14 bases spanning the gap. The CDR3 totals 15 residues. The DNA for the CDR3 is TGTGCCAGCAGCGCTCGAAAGGGGCCCACAGATACGCAGTATTTT. The encoded protein is CASSARKGPTDTQYF. Combining the CDR3 with reference TRBV7-3 and TRBJ2-3 gives the whole variable domain GAGVSQTPSNKVTEKGKYVELRCDPISGHTALYWYRQSLGQGPEFLIYFQGTGAADDSGLPNDRFFAVRPEGSVSTLKIQRTERGDSAVYLCASSARKGPTDTQYFGPGTRLTVL.

The rearrangement uses TRBV11-2 and TRBJ2-1, with D perhaps TRBD2 (6 bases). The V gene lost 6 bases and the J gene lost 2 bases, with 8 bases spanning the gap. Germline CDR1 SGHAT, CDR2 FQNNGV. The CDR3 is 13 residues long. CDR3: CASSSGAYNEQFF. For the CDR3, the DNA is TGTGCCAGCAGTTCGGGGGCCTACAATGAGCAGTTCTTC.

This chain joins TRBV18 and TRBJ2-1; weak D call: TRBD2 (5 bases). CDR3 length equals 15 residues. The V and J ends lost 1 base and 6 bases respectively, with 13 bases between them. CDR1 KGHSH and CDR2 LQKENI come from the germline V gene. The CDR3 coding sequence is TGTGCCAGCTCACCACGGGCGAGGGTGGGCAATGAGCAGTTCTTC. It yields the protein CASSPRARVGNEQFF.

The chain links TRBV14 to TRBJ1-4, with D possibly matching TRBD1 (5 bases). The ends were cut back, 4 bases at V and 8 bases at J, with 20 bases in the middle. Germline V lookup: CDR1 SGHDN, CDR2 FVKESK. The CDR3 length is 16 residues. The CDR3 reads CASSLRVKSSQEKLFF. DNA of the CDR3: TGTGCCAGCAGCCTCAGGGTTAAGAGCTCGCAGGAAAAACTGTTTTTT.

This chain uses TRBV7-9 with TRBJ2-1, with 9 bases fitting TRBD2. V gave up 6 bases and J gave up 4 bases; unmatched junction bases: 7. CDR1 and CDR2 (germline): SEHNR, FQNEAQ (reference sequence). CDR3 length: 15 residues. The CDR3 DNA reads TGTGCCAGCAGGCCCCTAGCGGGACCTTACAATGAGCAGTTCTTC. This codes for CASRPLAGPYNEQFF. The complete variable domain, with remaining parts taken from reference TRBV7-9 and TRBJ2-1, reads DTGVSQNPRHKITKRGQNVTFRCDPISEHNRLYWYRQTLGQGPEFLTYFQNEAQLEKSRLLSDRFSAERPKGSFSTLEIQRTEQGDSAMYLCASRPLAGPYNEQFFGPGTRLTVL.

The chain joins TRBV4-1 to TRBJ2-7; D uncertain. This CDR3 has 14 amino acids. Trimming removed 5 bases at V and 1 base at J, with 12 bases between. Germline lookup yields CDR1 MGHRA and CDR2 YSYEKL. CDR3 sequence: CASSEGGSSYEQYF. For the CDR3, the DNA is TGCGCCAGCAGCGAAGGCGGAAGTTCCTACGAGCAGTACTTC.

The chain carries TRBV2 and TRBJ1-5; 8 nucleotides line up with TRBD1. Germline V gene lookup returns CDR1 SNHLY and CDR2 FYNNEI. The V gene end was trimmed by 8 bases and the J gene end by 3 bases; junction bases not matched to a gene: 9. The CDR3 covers 15 residues. CDR3 sequence: CASEIGQGFNQPQHF. The CDR3, as DNA: TGTGCCAGCGAAATCGGACAGGGATTCAATCAGCCCCAGCATTTT.

This chain uses TRBV12-5 with TRBJ1-2, with TRBD1 matching over 12 bases. CDR1 is LGHNT, CDR2 FRNRAP, per germline. V was pared by 6 bases and J by 8 bases, with 7 bases of the junction left unmatched. The CDR3 sequence is 14 residues long. The CDR3 nucleotides read TGTGCTAGTGGACCGGGACAGGGGGCGTTCGGCTACACCTTC. Protein sequence: CASGPGQGAFGYTF.

The chain is built from TRBV11-2 and TRBJ2-1, with a weak D call TRBD2 (6 bases). The CDR3 is 13 amino acids. V lost 4 bases, J lost 10 bases, and 14 bases lay in between. CDR1 is SGHAT, CDR2 FQNNGV, per germline. The CDR3 reads CASSSHGGSEQFF. Written as DNA, the CDR3 is TGTGCCAGCAGCTCCCACGGGGGTTCCGAGCAGTTCTTC.

The chain recombines TRBV20-1 with TRBJ1-1; no clear D gene. Between the trimmed V and J ends, which lost 5 bases and 5 bases, there was a span of 9 bases. CDR1 is DFQATT, CDR2 SNEGSKA, per germline (reference sequence). This CDR3 is 11 amino acids long. The CDR3: CSALRETEAFF. The CDR3 DNA follows: TGCAGTGCTTTAAGAGAGACTGAAGCTTTCTTT.

The chain uses TRBV11-2 and TRBJ2-3; maybe TRBD2 (6 bases). Trimming took off 3 bases at V and 2 bases at J, with 9 bases between the two ends. Germline-derived CDR1 and CDR2 are SGHAT and FQNNGV. The CDR3 has 14 amino acids. The CDR3 nucleotides are TGTGCCAGCAGCTTGGCGGGATTCACAGATACGCAGTATTTT. Protein product: CASSLAGFTDTQYF.

This rearrangement joins TRBV28 to TRBJ1-4; 7 bases line up with TRBD1. The V gene end was trimmed by 6 bases and the J gene end by 0 bases; junction bases not matched to a gene: 1. Germline loops: CDR1 MDHEN, CDR2 SYDVKM. This CDR3 is 14 amino acids long. The CDR3 DNA reads as TGTGCCAGCAGGGGACAGCCAACTAATGAAAAACTGTTTTTT. This gives the protein CASRGQPTNEKLFF.

The chain employs TRBV4-1 and TRBJ2-4; D is tentatively TRBD1 or TRBD2 (5 bases each). CDR1 is MGHRA, CDR2 YSYEKL, per germline. There are 16 residues in the CDR3. V was pared by 0 bases and J by 2 bases, with 11 bases between. The CDR3 DNA sequence: TGCGCCAGCAGCCAAGAGTCATCGGGGCCCAAAAACATTCAGTACTTC. Its protein is CASSQESSGPKNIQYF.

The CDR3 DNA is TGTGCCAGCAGCTTACGGACTAGCTCCTACGAGCAGTACTTC. It codes for CASSLRTSSYEQYF. The chain combines TRBV13 with TRBJ2-7; TRBD2 matches 7 bases. The CDR3 totals 14 residues. V dropped 2 bases and J dropped 0; count of bases not matched to a gene: 1. CDR1 PRHDT and CDR2 FYEKMQ come from the germline V gene (reference sequence).

The count of this clone is one. J is TRBJ1-1 and V is TRBV18; 10 bases are shared with TRBD1. This CDR3 is built from 15 residues. The germline gives CDR1 KGHSH, CDR2 LQKENI. Trimming cost V 6 bases and J 4 bases; bases outside gene matches: 8. CDR3 sequence reads: CASSSETGGGTEAFF. CDR3 DNA: TGTGCCAGCTCGAGCGAGACAGGGGGCGGCACTGAAGCTTTCTTT. The whole variable domain, filled in from reference TRBV18 and TRBJ1-1, reads NAGVMQNPRHLVRRRGQEARLRCSPMKGHSHVYWYRQLPEEGLKFMVYLQKENIIDESGMPKERFSAEFPKEGPSILRIQQVVRGDSAAYFCASSSETGGGTEAFFGQGTRLTVV.

V usage is TRBV2 and J usage is TRBJ2-3, with a weak D call TRBD1 (5 bases). Trimming shortened V by 7 bases and J by 5 bases, and 25 bases separated the two germline ends. Germline CDR1 is SNHLY and CDR2 is FYNNEI. This CDR3 has 17 amino acids. The CDR3 DNA reads TGTGCCAGCATTCGAAGGGGTGTTTTTCCCAGAGGAGATACGCAGTATTTT. Translation: CASIRRGVFPRGDTQYF.

The sample holds one count of this clone. DNA for the CDR3: TGTGCCAGCAGTTTTGGGGCGAGAGAGAATCAGCCCCAGCATTTT. Amino acid sequence: CASSFGARENQPQHF. The rearrangement uses TRBV27 and TRBJ1-5, with D tentatively TRBD1 (5 bases). This CDR3 spans 15 amino acids. Looked up from germline, CDR1 is MNHEY and CDR2 is SMNVEV (reference sequence). The ends were cut back, 3 bases at V and 4 bases at J, with 13 bases in the middle.

The chain recombines TRBV2 with TRBJ2-2; 7 bases match TRBD1. The CDR3 is 15 amino acids. J was trimmed by 1 base and V by 6 bases; bases with no gene match: 5. Germline V gene sequence: CDR1 SNHLY, CDR2 FYNNEI. Here the CDR3 reads CASRKTGLNTGELFF. The CDR3 DNA reads as TGTGCCAGCAGGAAGACAGGGCTGAACACCGGGGAGCTGTTTTTT. Looking up the rest from reference TRBV2 and TRBJ2-2 gives the full variable domain: EPEVTQTPSHQVTQMGQEVILRCVPISNHLYFYWYRQILGQKVEFLVSFYNNEISEKSEIFDDQFSVERPDGSNFTLKIRSTKLEDSAMYFCASRKTGLNTGELFFGEGSRLTVL.

This chain uses TRBV14 with TRBJ2-7; TRBD2 matches at 11 bases. The ends lost 3 bases at V and 1 base at J; junction bases unmatched: 2. CDR3 length: 15 residues. Germline-derived CDR1 and CDR2 are SGHDN and FVKESK. CDR3 residues: CASSHVAGGSYEQYF. The CDR3 bases are TGTGCCAGCAGCCATGTAGCGGGAGGGTCCTACGAGCAGTACTTC. Complete variable domain (other parts from reference TRBV14 and TRBJ2-7): EAGVTQFPSHSVIEKGQTVTLRCDPISGHDNLYWYRRVMGKEIKFLLHFVKESKQDESGMPNNRFLAERTGGTYSTLKVQPAELEDSGVYFCASSHVAGGSYEQYFGPGTRLTVT.

About this clone itself: The same CDR3 also results from other DNA sequences found in this sample. This chain uses TRBV29-1 with TRBJ1-1; unclear D gene. Looked up from germline, CDR1 is SQVTM and CDR2 is ANQGSEA. The CDR3 is 10 residues long. Between the trimmed V and J ends, which lost 4 bases and 0 bases, there was a span of 0 bases. The CDR3 is CSVVNTEAFF. Here the CDR3 DNA reads TGCAGCGTTGTGAACACTGAAGCTTTCTTT.

The rearrangement joins TRBV7-2 to TRBJ2-2; D might be TRBD1 (6 bases). This CDR3 contains 13 residues. The V and J ends lost 5 bases and 6 bases respectively, with 10 bases between them. Germline V CDR1 and CDR2: SGHTA, FQGNSA. CDR3 nucleotides: TGTGCCAGCAGCAACCACAGGGCCGGGGAGCTGTTTTTT. This sequence encodes CASSNHRAGELFF.

The V gene is TRBV15, the J gene TRBJ2-1; TRBD2 agrees at 9 bases. V gave up 0 bases and J gave up 7 bases; unmatched junction bases: 10. Per the germline V gene, CDR1 is LNHNV and CDR2 is YYDKDF (reference sequence). This CDR3 region has 17 residues. The CDR3 DNA sequence: TGTGCCACCAGCAGAGATGTTGGGCTAGCGGGATCTAATGAGCAGTTCTTC. Its translation is CATSRDVGLAGSNEQFF. Full variable domain (remainder filled in from reference TRBV15 and TRBJ2-1): DAMVIQNPRYQVTQFGKPVTLSCSQTLNHNVMYWYQQKSSQAPKLLFHYYDKDFNNEADTPDNFQSRRPNTSFCFLDIRSPGLGDTAMYLCATSRDVGLAGSNEQFFGPGTRLTVL.

A single count supports this clone. This rearrangement joins TRBV25-1 to TRBJ1-2; 7 bases line up with TRBD1. This CDR3 is 15 amino acids long. CDR1 and CDR2 from the germline V gene are MGHDK and SYGVNS. J gave up 3 bases and V 0 bases, and 4 bases lay outside the gene matches. The CDR3: CASSEYIDRDYGYTF. CDR3 DNA: TGTGCCAGCAGTGAATATATTGACAGGGACTATGGCTACACCTTC.